This T cell receptor beta chain stems from a study of T cells after yellow fever vaccination. Notes on this clonotype: Antigen unknown.

Study-level results: Across the CD4 and CD8 compartments, a small share of clonotypes was present in both.

TCRdb itself ran the 5' RACE reads through MiXCR, one entry per CDR3 protein. The table lists some 320,000 distinct CDR3 sequences, around 10% of them singletons. The CDR3 spans 12 residues. Germline V gene sequence: CDR1 SGHAT, CDR2 FQNNGV. The V end lost 5 bases, the J end lost 7 bases, and 8 bases lay between the germline ends. This clonotype was obtained from a man aged 18 to 30 who received the YFV17D yellow fever vaccine. The starting material was CD4+ T cells sorted from PBMCs, obtained 45 days after the yellow fever booster vaccination. The chain couples TRBV11-2 to TRBJ1-4; no definite D call. For the CDR3, the DNA is TGTGCCAGCAGCCCAAACAGTGAAAAACTGTTTTTT. This sequence encodes CASSPNSEKLFF.